Sequencing of this T cell receptor (beta chain) was carried out in a study of regulatory T cells in long-lasting Graves disease. CDR3 length: 15 residues. V lost 5 bases and J lost 3; bases outside the gene matches: 3. Germline V gene lookup returns CDR1 SGHRS and CDR2 YFSETQ. Arm-PCR with iRepertoire HTBI primers amplified the CDR3 regions for these TCR beta libraries. As processed by the authors: Spanning all samples, the identified segments comprised approximately 60 TRBV and 14 TRBJ. Using its own MiXCR run on the multiplex PCR reads, TCRdb lists one record per CDR3 protein. What appears here as the V and J calls and clone size reflects TCRdb's work, not the paper's. The table shows about 440,000 distinct CDR3 sequences, with about 17% occurring only once. The time point: newly diagnosed GD, antithyroid drugs for less than 3 months. Scientists built the TCR library using RNA that was extracted from PBMCs.

The table lists this clonotype with a few counts. This sample was shared with a second study, whose subject was T cells in Graves' hyperthyroidism and ophthalmopathy. According to that study: In the blood, most expanded thyroid clonotypes above 0.001 appeared as well. The model identified upcoming ophthalmopathy a median approximately 6.4 months ahead of onset.

The clonotype was recovered from a young woman with Graves disease. The V call is TRBV5-1, the J call TRBJ2-2; 11 bases align to TRBD1. The specimen comprised peripheral blood mononuclear cells (PBMCs), sampled at new diagnosis, from a patient treated with antithyroid drugs. The chain's CDR3 is CASRRDRGDTGELFF. CDR3 sequence (DNA): TGCGCCAGCAGACGGGACAGGGGGGACACCGGGGAGCTGTTTTTT. Combining the CDR3 with reference TRBV5-1 and TRBJ2-2 gives the whole variable domain KAGVTQTPRYLIKTRGQQVTLSCSPISGHRSVSWYQQTPGQGLQFLFEYFSETQRNKGNFPGRFSGRQFSNSRSEMNVSTLELGDSALYLCASRRDRGDTGELFFGEGSRLTVL.